This T cell receptor (beta chain) was captured by sequencing in a study of blood T cells in healthy people across ages. The study, taken as a whole, reports: Considered underestimates were the diversity estimates obtained from one million T cells.

Next came a second PCR, run for about 6 to 12 cycles, which used a sample-barcoded 5' primer along with a J-beta primer mix. TCRdb recomputed calls from the 5' RACE reads with MiXCR, one row per CDR3 protein. The table records 950,000 to 1,200,000 distinct CDR3 sequences, 35% to 45% of them present only once. Germline V gives CDR1 MNHEY, CDR2 SVGEGT. This CDR3 region has 14 residues. V lost 8 bases and J lost 6, with 18 bases in between. This clonotype was found a few times. Its antigen is not known. V gene TRBV6-2 or TRBV6-3 combines with J gene TRBJ2-3, with a tentative D call TRBD2 (5 bases). This clonotype was sampled from a man aged 18 to 35 in good health. The sequenced sample was blood. The DNA for the CDR3 is TGTGCCAGCGGAGACTCTGACGGCGGGGATACGCAGTATTTT. As protein: CASGDSDGGDTQYF.